The 30 T cell receptor beta chains below all came from one sample that was sequenced in a study of beta chain features in type 1 diabetes. Expressed TCRB transcripts were sequenced, since all the RNA that had been isolated was reverse transcribed. Sequenced by immunoSEQ multiplex PCR; TCRdb stores in-frame clones only, minus some. The sample holds hundreds of thousands of clones, roughly an eighth seen once. Their target antigens are unknown. Study results and caveats: There was a moderate but significant shortening of TCRB CDR3s in all four CD4+ subsets of Type 1 diabetes patients.

Sequencing was done on a sample of naive CD4+ T cells from blood. The receptors originated from a young man with type 1 diabetes.

The J gene is TRBJ1-5, the V gene TRBV5-1; 9 bases map to TRBD1. V trimming: 4 bases; J trimming: 3 bases; junction bases outside the gene matches: 8. CDR3 length equals 16 residues. Per the germline V gene, CDR1 is SGHRS and CDR2 is YFSETQ. The CDR3 nucleotides read TGCGCCAGCAGCCCGGGACAGGGTGGACCCAATCAGCCCCAGCATTTT. Translated: CASSPGQGGPNQPQHF.

J is TRBJ1-5 and V is TRBV19; D is unresolved. The CDR3 is 14 amino acids. Germline V gives CDR1 LNHDA, CDR2 SQIVND (reference sequence). V shed 3 bases and J shed 1 base, with 7 bases lying between them. The CDR3 here is CASSMSGSNQPQHF. The CDR3 DNA reads as TGTGCCAGTAGTATGTCTGGGAGCAATCAGCCCCAGCATTTT.

V gene TRBV5-6 combines with J gene TRBJ1-6, with TRBD1 matching over 8 bases. This CDR3 comprises 15 residues. CDR1 is SGHDT and CDR2 is YYEEEE in the germline V gene. Trimming took 4 bases from V and 9 from J; bases not matched to a gene: 9. The CDR3 DNA is TGTGCCAGCAGCCGCCCTAGACAGGGGAGTTCACCCCTCCACTTT. It translates to CASSRPRQGSSPLHF.

The chain has TRBV18 and TRBJ2-2; D uncertain. Trimming stripped 6 bases from V and 3 bases from J, with 11 bases between. Looked up from germline, CDR1 is KGHSH and CDR2 is LQKENI. This CDR3 is 14 amino acids long. CDR3 nucleotide sequence: TGTGCCAGCTCGGTTCTCCCGGACACCGGGGAGCTGTTTTTT. Translation gives CASSVLPDTGELFF.

In its sample, this clone was seen a few times. J is TRBJ1-2 and V is TRBV6-5, with D perhaps matching TRBD1 (5 bases). The CDR3 is made up of 15 amino acids. Germline-derived CDR1 and CDR2 are MNHEY and SVGAGI. Trimming took off 0 bases at V and 8 bases at J, with 16 bases between the two ends. CDR3 coding DNA: TGTGCCAGCAGTTACTCGGGCCGGGGCCAAAAGGGCTACACCTTC. Residues: CASSYSGRGQKGYTF.

This clone has a handful of counts. The chain recombines TRBV2 with TRBJ1-1; TRBD1 might be the D (6 bases). The CDR3 sequence is 13 residues long. The germline CDR1 and CDR2 sequences are SNHLY and FYNNEI. V was shortened by 3 bases and J by 5 bases, with 10 bases between the two germline ends. CDR3 protein: CASSDLQGTEAFF. The CDR3 bases are TGTGCCAGCAGTGACCTACAGGGTACTGAAGCTTTCTTT. The variable domain in full, completed from reference TRBV2 and TRBJ1-1, reads EPEVTQTPSHQVTQMGQEVILRCVPISNHLYFYWYRQILGQKVEFLVSFYNNEISEKSEIFDDQFSVERPDGSNFTLKIRSTKLEDSAMYFCASSDLQGTEAFFGQGTRLTVV.

The chain links TRBV20-1 to TRBJ2-7; D call uncertain. The CDR3 sequence is 11 residues long. The V end was cut by 6 bases, the J end by 4 bases, with 10 bases between. Germline CDR1 and CDR2: DFQATT and SNEGSKA (reference sequence). For the CDR3, the DNA is TGCAGTGCAGGGTCCAGGTACGAGCAGTACTTC. As protein: CSAGSRYEQYF.

This clone was seen a handful of times. The rearrangement links TRBV27 to TRBJ1-5, with D unresolved. V lost 6 bases, J lost 4 bases, and 4 bases lay in between. The CDR3 is 11 amino acids. The germline CDR1 and CDR2 sequences are MNHEY and SMNVEV (reference sequence). The DNA for the CDR3 is TGTGCCAGCAGCCGGAATCAGCCCCAGCATTTT. It is translated as CASSRNQPQHF.

This clone was seen more than once but under ten times. V gene TRBV7-9 combines with J gene TRBJ1-2, with TRBD1 matching over 9 bases. The V segment lost 7 bases and the J segment 3 bases; nucleotides outside the gene matches: 9. The length of the CDR3 is 15 residues. Looked up from germline, CDR1 is SEHNR and CDR2 is FQNEAQ (reference sequence). CDR3: CASKFGTGFDYGYTF. DNA for the CDR3: TGTGCCAGCAAATTCGGGACAGGGTTCGACTATGGCTACACCTTC.

The chain has TRBV7-9 and TRBJ1-1; D is ambiguous. Germline CDR1 reads SEHNR; CDR2 reads FQNEAQ (reference sequence). The CDR3 totals 15 residues. Deletions cut 1 base from V and 0 bases from J, with 9 bases between. The CDR3, as DNA: TGTGCCAGCAGCTTAGTGAGGTCCATGAACACTGAAGCTTTCTTT. Translating it yields CASSLVRSMNTEAFF.

There are a few counts of this clone. The chain carries TRBV5-1 and TRBJ2-3; 8 nucleotides agree with TRBD2. J gave up 5 bases and V 6 bases, and 8 bases lay outside the gene matches. Germline values: CDR1 SGHRS, CDR2 YFSETQ. This CDR3 comprises 14 residues. CDR3 in amino acids: CASTSGGVRDTQYF. The CDR3 nucleotides are TGCGCCAGCACGAGCGGGGGAGTGCGAGATACGCAGTATTTT.

The chain employs TRBV25-1 and TRBJ2-5; D is perhaps TRBD2 (5 bases). Germline lookup yields CDR1 MGHDK and CDR2 SYGVNS. Trimming cost V 5 bases and J 5 bases, with 12 bases left between them. The CDR3 consists of 13 residues. CDR3 amino acids: CASSYWTGETQYF. CDR3 sequence (DNA): TGTGCCAGCAGTTATTGGACGGGGGAGACCCAGTACTTC.

A few counts support this clone. The chain is built from TRBV7-9 and TRBJ2-1; no clear D gene. This CDR3 comprises 14 residues. Trimming pared 5 bases from V and 4 bases from J, leaving 12 bases between. CDR1 and CDR2 (germline): SEHNR, FQNEAQ (reference sequence). CDR3 sequence: CASSPPSRYNEQFF. The CDR3 DNA sequence: TGTGCCAGCAGCCCACCGTCGCGGTACAATGAGCAGTTCTTC.

The gene calls are TRBV30 and TRBJ1-5; 8 bases map to TRBD1. Germline CDR1 GTSNPN, CDR2 SVGIG (reference sequence). This CDR3 contains 11 residues. The V segment lost 5 bases and the J segment 8 bases; nucleotides outside the gene matches: 2. The CDR3: CAWGQGEPQHF. The CDR3 DNA reads TGTGCCTGGGGACAGGGCGAGCCCCAGCATTTT.

V gene TRBV7-2 combines with J gene TRBJ2-7, with D possibly TRBD2 on 5 matching bases. This CDR3 is built from 15 residues. Germline-derived CDR1 and CDR2 are SGHTA and FQGNSA. The V gene lost 2 bases and the J gene lost 2 bases, with 13 bases spanning the gap. The CDR3 loop is CASSLTGLVTYEQYF. The CDR3 nucleotides are TGTGCCAGCAGCTTAACTGGACTTGTGACCTACGAGCAGTACTTC.

This sequence joins TRBV29-1 and TRBJ1-1; D is possibly TRBD1 (6 bases). The germline V gene encodes CDR1 SQVTM and CDR2 ANQGSEA. V was pared by 2 bases and J by 0 bases, with 16 bases between. The CDR3 spans 16 residues. The CDR3 DNA is TGCAGCGTTGAACTGACAGGCCACAGTTTGAACACTGAAGCTTTCTTT. Amino acid sequence: CSVELTGHSLNTEAFF.

This clone came up a few times. A read error may account for a junction end that differs from germline. V is TRBV7-7 and J is TRBJ2-1; 8 bases agree with TRBD1. The CDR3 is made up of 14 amino acids. Germline-derived CDR1 and CDR2 are SSHAT and FNYEAQ (reference sequence). DNA of the CDR3: TGTGCTAGCAGCGCATCGGACAGGGTAAATGAGCAGTTCTTC. This codes for CASSASDRVNEQFF.

V gene TRBV4-1 combines with J gene TRBJ1-5; 8 bases match TRBD1. The CDR3 is 19 residues long. Germline-derived CDR1 and CDR2 are MGHRA and YSYEKL. V lost 1 base, J lost 0 bases, and 11 bases stayed unmatched. Written as DNA, the CDR3 is TGCGCCAGCAGCCAAGGGGCAGGGGGCATGGGAATTAGCAATCAGCCCCAGCATTTT. It yields the protein CASSQGAGGMGISNQPQHF.

There are a few counts of this clone. The chain carries TRBV10-1 and TRBJ1-1; no clear D. The CDR3 has 14 amino acids. Trimming cost V 2 bases and J 0 bases, with 7 bases left between them. Germline assignment: CDR1 WNHNN and CDR2 SYGVQD (reference sequence). The CDR3 region is CASSEGNVNTEAFF. The CDR3 DNA sequence: TGCGCCAGCAGTGAGGGGAACGTGAACACTGAAGCTTTCTTT.

The V and J genes are TRBV13 and TRBJ2-3; no clear D gene. The CDR3 contains 20 residues. From germline, CDR1 is PRHDT and CDR2 FYEKMQ (reference sequence). V lost 2 bases and J lost 2, with 26 bases in between. The CDR3, as DNA: TGTGCCAGCAGCTTAAACCGTTGGAAGGAACCCGCCATTCACACAGATACGCAGTATTTT. It translates to CASSLNRWKEPAIHTDTQYF.

The chain uses TRBV12-5 and TRBJ2-5, with 7 bases that match TRBD1. This CDR3 has 17 residues. Germline CDR1 LGHNT, CDR2 FRNRAP. V was pared by 7 bases and J by 4 bases, with 18 bases of the junction left unmatched. CDR3: CASALESGTALRETQYF. DNA of the CDR3: TGTGCTAGTGCTCTTGAGTCAGGGACAGCGCTTAGAGAGACCCAGTACTTC.

This clone has only a few counts. The chain has TRBV29-1 and TRBJ2-3; tentatively, D is TRBD1 (5 bases). The germline CDR1 and CDR2 sequences are SQVTM and ANQGSEA. V was pared by 0 bases and J by 11 bases, with 9 bases between. The CDR3 is 11 amino acids. The CDR3 region is CSVEDRVVQYF. The DNA for the CDR3 is TGCAGCGTTGAAGACAGGGTGGTGCAGTATTTT.

The chain combines TRBV7-9 with TRBJ1-1; a weak D match, TRBD1 (5 bases). V was trimmed by 4 bases and J by 1 base, leaving 22 bases between them. The CDR3 contains 18 residues. The germline CDR1 and CDR2 sequences are SEHNR and FQNEAQ (reference sequence). CDR3 DNA sequence: TGTGCCAGCAGCTCCCATTATGGAACAGGCGATACGAACACTGAAGCTTTCTTT. This codes for CASSSHYGTGDTNTEAFF.

This clone was counted a few times. The V call is TRBV6-5, the J call TRBJ2-5, with 11 bases aligning to TRBD1. The CDR3 covers 14 residues. Germline V lookup: CDR1 MNHEY, CDR2 SVGAGI. Trimming at V came to 6 bases and at J to 5 bases, leaving 5 bases not matched to a gene. Here the CDR3 reads CASSLGTGGETQYF. The CDR3 DNA follows: TGTGCCAGCAGCCTCGGGACAGGGGGGGAGACCCAGTACTTC.

This clone was detected a few times. The J gene is TRBJ1-6, the V gene TRBV13; 8 bases fit TRBD1. The germline V gene has CDR1 PRHDT and CDR2 FYEKMQ (reference sequence). After removal of 5 bases from V and 11 bases from J, the junction contained 8 bases not matched to a gene. CDR3 size: 14 residues. CDR3 bases: TGTGCCAGCAGCACCCGGACAGGGAGGCCACCCCTCCACTTT. Residues: CASSTRTGRPPLHF.

The V and J genes are TRBV6-5 and TRBJ1-2; D gene unclear. The germline V gene encodes CDR1 MNHEY and CDR2 SVGAGI. V gave up 6 bases and J gave up 5 bases, with 10 bases separating them. This CDR3 contains 12 residues. The CDR3 loop is CASSSPLYGYTF. The CDR3 nucleotides are TGTGCCAGCAGCTCTCCGCTGTATGGCTACACCTTC.

This clone was recorded a few times. Here the CDR3 reads CASSQANRENQPQHF. DNA of the CDR3: TGCGCCAGCAGCCAAGCCAACAGGGAAAATCAGCCCCAGCATTTT. The rearrangement joins TRBV4-1 to TRBJ1-5; TRBD1 might be the D (6 bases). Germline-derived CDR1 and CDR2 are MGHRA and YSYEKL. Trimming removed 1 base at V and 4 bases at J, with 11 bases between. This CDR3 has 15 amino acids.

This rearrangement joins TRBV28 to TRBJ2-5; no firm D call. V dropped 3 bases and J dropped 3 bases, with 8 bases sitting between them. Germline loops: CDR1 MDHEN, CDR2 SYDVKM. The CDR3 spans 13 residues. In DNA form, the CDR3 reads TGTGCCAGCAGTTTTGAAGTCAAAGAGACCCAGTACTTC. Encoded protein: CASSFEVKETQYF.

The chain joins TRBV27 to TRBJ1-2, with D uncertain. This CDR3 region has 13 residues. Trimming took off 5 bases at V and 2 bases at J, with 9 bases between the two ends. In germline, CDR1 is MNHEY, CDR2 SMNVEV (reference sequence). CDR3 bases: TGTGCCAGCAGTAAGGACTGGAACTATGGCTACACCTTC. Protein product: CASSKDWNYGYTF.

The rearrangement links TRBV2 to TRBJ2-1; D ambiguous. The ends were cut back, 5 bases at V and 8 bases at J, with 10 bases in the middle. This CDR3 comprises 12 residues. Germline V lookup: CDR1 SNHLY, CDR2 FYNNEI. Here the CDR3 reads CASSRSGDEQFF. In DNA, the CDR3 is TGTGCCAGCAGTCGCAGTGGGGATGAGCAGTTCTTC.